This TCR beta chain was identified during a study of T cell responses to AZD1222 COVID-19 vaccine (dated by TCRdb to about 2021). Notes on the research overall: AZD1222 recipients whose second dose came at about 4 weeks and those whose second dose came at about 12 weeks were combined into one group, since spike-specific TCR depth and breadth did not differ between the two schedules. Trial participants were enrolled by age into subgroups of 18-55, 56-69 and 70-plus years, and around 150, 28 and 57 TCR-sequenced participants, respectively, were included in these subgroups. A total of approximately 240 trial participants underwent TCR sequencing, of whom 207 received two doses of AZD1222 and some 25 received two doses of the MenACWY control vaccine. Overall study results and their limits: Spike-specific TCR breadth and depth rose significantly after two AZD1222 doses compared with day 0 and with MenACWY recipients. Because no samples from the day 14 peak response were available, repertoires could be characterized only after the peak T cell response. Conclusions about previously exposed vaccinees are limited, since just a handful of AZD1222 recipients were seropositive for SARS-CoV-2 at baseline. Vaccine-associated CD4 TCRs spanned the whole spike protein, with dominant responses in regions 160-218 and 743-854. Reportedly, almost half of the unique spike-specific TCRs recognized epitopes lying outside the regions that are mutated in the B.1.351 and B.1.1.7 variants. Participants were mostly white British, with more females than males. The authors suggested clonal diversity may have been underestimated. The 56-69-year group was small, and its depth increase did not reach significance, likely because of low power.

The CDR3 regions of human TCRbeta chains were subjected to immunosequencing. From the authors' description of their analysis: TCRs in the repertoires were matched against a reference library of SARS-CoV-2-specific TCRs that had been generated with the MIRA antigen-specificity platform. Breadth meant the fraction of unique TCRs that were SARS-CoV-2-associated, whereas depth meant the fraction of total T cells that were SARS-CoV-2-associated. Using the MIRA data, every spike-specific TCR was mapped to the spike region that the TCR reacted to and assigned to either a CD4 or a CD8 class. Log10-transformed breadth and depth values were compared by one-way ANOVA with Sidak's multiple comparisons tests. The source is immuneACCESS, and TCRdb retained only in-frame sequences with V and J called. Part of the clones is not carried over; for the studies checked, unresolved V genes explain less than half of this, and the remainder is unexplained. Clone size and V and J calls were adopted from that table, with D and trimming inferred from the DNA. This sample comprises roughly 110,000 clones, about 90% of them detected only once. The biggest ten clones account for approximately 7% of the sample.

In the germline V gene (reference sequence), CDR1 corresponds to LNHNV and CDR2 to YYDKDF. The CDR3 has 17 amino acids, counting the end cysteine and phenylalanine. The only DNA kept is the CDR3, 51 bases in frame from the first base. Relative to germline, V is 0 bases shorter and J is 3 bases shorter, with 15 bases between their ends. Interpreted using the paper, the time point label stands for: baseline before first vaccination. The vaccinee samples were drawn from two UK trials, COV001 and COV002, one of which was a single-blind randomized controlled phase 2/3 trial testing AZD1222 (ChAdOx1 nCoV-19) in healthy adults. Trial participant PBMC samples were collected at day 0 and day 28 after the second dose for TCRbeta chain sequencing. This clone was seen only once. Its antigen is not yet known. No base qualities exist here, and no much larger clone lies one base off it.

Recombination linked TRBV15 to TRBJ2-1; TRBD2 might be the D gene, on 6 matching bases. Material: peripheral blood, obtained on day 0 of AZD1222 vaccination. The clonotype originates from an adult in good health. The CDR3 reads as follows: CATSRDTGRGYYNEQFF. The DNA is as follows: TGTGCCACCAGCAGAGATACCGGTCGGGGGTACTACAATGAGCAGTTCTTC.